This is a list of T cell receptor beta chains from one sample in a study of blood T cells in healthy people across ages. TCRdb re-derived calls from the 5' RACE reads in MiXCR, one entry per CDR3 protein. The table shows about 1 million distinct CDR3 sequences, with around 25% occurring only once. This sample also belongs to another study, concerning T cells of mothers and their children.

Source material: blood. These receptor sequences come from a girl aged 2 to 10 in good health. Both conserved end residues are part of each CDR3. The D gene is left open where the match is weak. Clone size is given for some rows only: seen once, a few or many times, or a class if the clone is expanded.

CDR3nt	CDR3aa	d_gene	abundance	j_gene	v_gene
TGCGCCAGCAGCCAGAAGGGGGGTCTAAGTAATGAGCAGTTCTTC	CASSQKGGLSNEQFF	-	-	TRBJ2-1	TRBV4-1
TGCAGTGCTCTCCCTCTCGGGAGTCTGATCAATGGGCAGTTCTTC	CSALPLGSLINGQFF	-	-	TRBJ2-1	TRBV20-1
TGTGCCAGCAGCTTAAAAATAGCGGGAGGAGAGACCCAGTACTTC	CASSLKIAGGETQYF	TRBD2	few	TRBJ2-5	TRBV11-2
TGTGCCAGCAGCCCGAGGACAGGGGGATTGGTGGGGAATTACGAGCAGTACTTC	CASSPRTGGLVGNYEQYF	TRBD1	few	TRBJ2-7	TRBV9
TGTGCCAGCAGTTTATCTAACGAGCAGTACTTC	CASSLSNEQYF	-	many	TRBJ2-7	TRBV7-2
TGTGCCAGCAGAGATCGGGGGCGGGAAGGAGAGACCCAGTACTTC	CASRDRGREGETQYF	-	-	TRBJ2-5	TRBV2
TGTGCCAGCAGCTTAGTTGGGACAGGGCGATCGCTAGCCAAAAACATTCAGTACTTC	CASSLVGTGRSLAKNIQYF	TRBD1	-	TRBJ2-4	TRBV7-9
TGCGCCAGCAGCCATCTAGCGGGATTAACGTACCAAGAGACCCAGTACTTC	CASSHLAGLTYQETQYF	TRBD2	-	TRBJ2-5	TRBV4-1
TGCGCCAGCAGCCAAGGGGCGGCTCGGGGGGTTTCCTACAATGAGCAGTTCTTC	CASSQGAARGVSYNEQFF	TRBD2	-	TRBJ2-1	TRBV4-1
TGTGCCAGCAGCCAAGTTCTAAACTCCTACAATGAGCAGTTCTTC	CASSQVLNSYNEQFF	-	-	TRBJ2-1	TRBV3-1
TGTGCCAGCAGCTTTCGGGACACCGACTACGAGCAGTACTTC	CASSFRDTDYEQYF	-	-	TRBJ2-7	TRBV5-6
TGTGCCAGCAGTGAAGGGACCCCTCCCGTCGGGGAGCTGTTTTTT	CASSEGTPPVGELFF	-	few	TRBJ2-2	TRBV2
TGCAGTCACCGGGGTGGGACCCGAGATGAGCAGTTCTTC	CSHRGGTRDEQFF	-	-	TRBJ2-1	TRBV29-1
TGCGCCAGCAGCTCCGCGGTTAGCTCCTACAATGAGCAGTTCTTC	CASSSAVSSYNEQFF	-	once	TRBJ2-1	TRBV5-1
TGTGCTAGCAGCTTAGTAGCTGGGTCGGGCACAGATACGCAGTATTTT	CASSLVAGSGTDTQYF	-	few	TRBJ2-3	TRBV7-7
TGCGCCAGCAGCCAAGGAGTAGCCAAAAACATTCAGTACTTC	CASSQGVAKNIQYF	-	-	TRBJ2-4	TRBV4-1
TGTGCCAGCAGTGAGGGGCAGGGGACTATGAAAACCAAAAACATTCAGTACTTC	CASSEGQGTMKTKNIQYF	-	few	TRBJ2-4	TRBV2
TGCGCCAGCAGCCAGGAGGGTATCTACAATGAGCAGTTCTTC	CASSQEGIYNEQFF	-	few	TRBJ2-1	TRBV4-3
TGTGCCAGCAGCCCAGACTTAACAGGGGGGTGGTGGGATGAGCAGTTCTTC	CASSPDLTGGWWDEQFF	TRBD1	few	TRBJ2-1	TRBV7-8
TGTGCCAGCAGTTACTCCAGGACTAGTTTAAAAGAGCAGTACTTC	CASSYSRTSLKEQYF	TRBD2	-	TRBJ2-7	TRBV6-5
TGTGCCAGCAGACCTCCTTGGACAAGCGACGAGCAGTACTTC	CASRPPWTSDEQYF	-	few	TRBJ2-7	TRBV28
TGTGCCAGCAGTGGTCCGTTTGAGGGCGGGGACACGCAGTATTTT	CASSGPFEGGDTQYF	-	-	TRBJ2-3	TRBV6-5
TGCAGCGTGTCTACTGATACGCAGTATTTT	CSVSTDTQYF	-	many	TRBJ2-3	TRBV29-1
TGCAGCGTTGATGGTGTGACAGGGTCTAGCACAGATACGCAGTATTTT	CSVDGVTGSSTDTQYF	TRBD1	-	TRBJ2-3	TRBV29-1
TGTACCCCGGCCGGTGGCTATTCACCCCTCCACTTT	CTPAGGYSPLHF	-	-	TRBJ1-6	TRBV20-1
TGTGCCAGCAGCTTAATTGCCATGGCTGGGGCCAACGTCCTGACTTTC	CASSLIAMAGANVLTF	-	few	TRBJ2-6	TRBV7-9
TGTGCCACCAGCAGAGATGAGAAAGACACTGAAGCTTTCTTT	CATSRDEKDTEAFF	-	-	TRBJ1-1	TRBV15